This is a list of T cell receptor beta chains from one sample in a study of shared clonotypes between healthy human individuals. Libraries were prepared by immunoSEQ multiplex PCR; TCRdb keeps only in-frame clonotypes and omits some of them. The table shows around 2.1 million clones, with 90% to 96% occurring only once. Sequencing was done on a sample of naive CD4+ T cells sorted from blood. The receptor source for this set is a man aged 18 to 30 in good health. The CDR3 runs from the conserved cysteine through the conserved F or W. Fields, in order: clone size, D gene, CDR3 length, V gene, J gene, CDR3 protein, CDR3 DNA. A D gene is named only where the DNA matches it firmly. Expanded clones are given a class, and other clones once, few, many or no size at all.

.	.	16	TRBV7-9	TRBJ1-2	CASSLAGEYPNYGYTF	TGTGCCAGCAGCTTAGCGGGGGAATATCCTAACTATGGCTACACCTTC
.	.	14	TRBV5-1	TRBJ2-3	CASSLAADDDTQYF	TGCGCCAGCAGCTTGGCAGCGGACGACGATACGCAGTATTTT
.	TRBD2	16	TRBV7-6	TRBJ2-2	CASSLVTSGSAGELFF	TGTGCCAGCAGCTTAGTTACTAGCGGGAGTGCCGGGGAGCTGTTTTTT
.	.	14	TRBV10-3	TRBJ1-1	CAIRMSGVNTEAFF	TGTGCCATCAGGATGTCCGGGGTGAACACTGAAGCTTTCTTT
.	.	13	TRBV5-1	TRBJ2-1	CASSLGTANEQFF	TGCGCCAGCAGCTTGGGGACGGCGAATGAGCAGTTCTTC
.	.	12	TRBV6-1	TRBJ1-5	CASSEVDQPQHF	TGTGCCAGCAGTGAAGTGGATCAGCCCCAGCATTTT
.	.	12	TRBV28	TRBJ2-7	CASSLLFHEQYF	TGTGCCAGCAGCCTACTCTTCCACGAGCAGTACTTC
once	.	13	TRBV5-4	TRBJ2-5	CASSLGQTETQYF	TGTGCCAGCAGCTTGGGACAGACAGAGACCCAGTACTTC
.	.	15	TRBV11-2	TRBJ2-7	CASSLVLAKTYEQYF	TGTGCCAGCAGCTTAGTATTGGCCAAAACCTACGAGCAGTACTTC
.	.	13	TRBV27	TRBJ1-5	CASSLGTNQPQHF	TGTGCCAGCAGTTTAGGTACCAATCAGCCCCAGCATTTT
.	.	14	TRBV5-4	TRBJ2-1	CASSPRQSYNEQFF	TGTGCCAGCAGCCCCCGACAGTCCTACAATGAGCAGTTCTTC
.	TRBD1	15	TRBV6-1	TRBJ2-2	CASSEGQGRGGELFF	TGTGCCAGCAGTGAGGGACAGGGGAGAGGCGGGGAGCTGTTTTTT
.	TRBD1	17	TRBV19	TRBJ1-2	CASSAPGQLITNYGYTF	TGTGCCAGTAGTGCACCGGGACAGCTTATTACTAACTATGGCTACACCTTC
.	TRBD1	14	TRBV18	TRBJ2-5	CASSPDRGRETQYF	TGTGCCAGCTCACCTGACAGGGGGAGAGAGACCCAGTACTTC
.	.	15	TRBV29-1	TRBJ2-2	CSARGGQSNTGELFF	TGCAGCGCCCGGGGCGGACAGTCGAACACCGGGGAGCTGTTTTTT
.	.	13	TRBV11-2	TRBJ2-7	CASSFFSSYEQYF	TGTGCCAGCAGCTTCTTTAGCAGCTACGAGCAGTACTTC
.	.	14	TRBV25-1	TRBJ2-7	CASRAGDREYEQYF	TGTGCCAGCAGAGCCGGGGATCGAGAATACGAGCAGTACTTC
.	TRBD2	14	TRBV29-1	TRBJ2-4	CSVGEGSAKNIQYF	TGCAGCGTTGGGGAGGGGTCAGCCAAAAACATTCAGTACTTC
.	TRBD1	15	TRBV9	TRBJ1-2	CASSTLSDRPYGYTF	TGTGCCAGCAGCACCCTATCGGACAGGCCCTATGGCTACACCTTC
.	.	17	TRBV18	TRBJ2-2	CASSPMQVPSNTGELFF	TGTGCCAGCTCACCAATGCAGGTCCCTTCGAACACCGGGGAGCTGTTTTTT
.	.	14	TRBV27	TRBJ2-7	CASRAPGESYEQYF	TGTGCCAGCAGAGCCCCTGGGGAGTCCTACGAGCAGTACTTC
.	.	16	TRBV11-2	TRBJ2-7	CASSSLDSAGSYEQYF	TGTGCCAGCAGCTCCCTGGACAGTGCGGGCTCCTACGAGCAGTACTTC
.	.	11	TRBV20-1	TRBJ2-5	CSGASVETQYF	TGCAGTGGAGCTAGTGTAGAGACCCAGTACTTC
.	.	16	TRBV30	TRBJ1-5	CAWSVQSHSFNQPQHF	TGTGCCTGGAGTGTACAGTCACATTCCTTCAATCAGCCCCAGCATTTT
.	.	13	TRBV15	TRBJ1-2	CATSSQQGYGYTF	TGTGCCACCAGCAGTCAACAGGGCTATGGCTACACCTTC
.	.	14	TRBV7-8	TRBJ2-5	CASTTGVSQETQYF	TGTGCCAGTACCACGGGGGTCAGCCAAGAGACCCAGTACTTC
.	TRBD1	17	TRBV9	TRBJ2-3	CASSAYAGTVSTDTQYF	TGTGCCAGCAGCGCGTATGCCGGGACAGTAAGCACAGATACGCAGTATTTT
.	TRBD1	17	TRBV7-2	TRBJ1-3	CASSLVWMTGAGNTIYF	TGTGCCAGCAGCTTAGTGTGGATGACAGGGGCCGGAAACACCATATATTTT
.	.	14	TRBV30	TRBJ2-7	CAWSKAPLNVEQYF	TGTGCCTGGAGCAAGGCCCCTTTAAATGTTGAGCAGTACTTC
.	.	16	TRBV7-9	TRBJ2-5	CASSLPHGVTQETQYF	TGTGCCAGCAGCTTACCTCACGGAGTTACCCAAGAGACCCAGTACTTC
once	.	14	TRBV5-4	TRBJ1-4	CASSLYVGDEKLFF	TGTGCCAGCAGCTTGTATGTGGGGGATGAAAAACTGTTTTTT